This entry is about one T cell receptor (beta chain). The length of the CDR3 is 13 residues. Germline CDR1 is MNHNY and CDR2 is SVGAGI (reference sequence). Trimming stripped 5 bases from V and 4 bases from J, with 9 bases between. Sequenced by immunoSEQ multiplex PCR; TCRdb stores in-frame clones only, minus some. The table records about 25,000 clones, 85% of them present only once. This specimen belongs to a study of cytotoxic CD8 clonotypes in ibrutinib-treated CLL. J is TRBJ1-5 and V is TRBV6-6; D is unresolved. Sequencing used PBMCs, obtained after 24 months of ibrutinib treatment. This TCR came from a human donor with chronic lymphocytic leukemia. CDR3 protein: CASSGQTNQPQHF. In DNA form, the CDR3 reads TGTGCCAGCAGTGGGCAGACAAATCAGCCCCAGCATTTT.